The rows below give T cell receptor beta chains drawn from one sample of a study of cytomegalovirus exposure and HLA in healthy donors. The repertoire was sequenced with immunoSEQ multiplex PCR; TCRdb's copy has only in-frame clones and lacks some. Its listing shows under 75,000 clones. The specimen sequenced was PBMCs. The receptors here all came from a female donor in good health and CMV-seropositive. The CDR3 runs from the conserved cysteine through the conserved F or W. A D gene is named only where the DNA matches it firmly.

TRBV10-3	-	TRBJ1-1	TGTGCCATCAGTGCGGGGGGAAACACTGAAGCTTTCTTT	CAISAGGNTEAFF
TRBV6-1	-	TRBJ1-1	TGTGCCAGCAGTCTGGTTCAGGGCAGGCTTGAAGCTTTCTTT	CASSLVQGRLEAFF
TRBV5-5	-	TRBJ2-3	TGTGCCAGCAGCTACGGTTCTAGCACAGATACGCAGTATTTT	CASSYGSSTDTQYF
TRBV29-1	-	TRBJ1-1	TGCAGCGTGGTGGAGAGTGAGAACACTGAAGCTTTCTTT	CSVVESENTEAFF
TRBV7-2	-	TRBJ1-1	TGTGCCAGCAGCTGGACAGAGAACACTGAAGCTTTCTTT	CASSWTENTEAFF
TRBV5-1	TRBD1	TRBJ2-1	TGCGCCAGCAGCACTACAGGGGGCCTATCCTACAATGAGCAGTTCTTC	CASSTTGGLSYNEQFF
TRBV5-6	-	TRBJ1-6	TGTGCCAGCAGCTGGGGGGAAAGGGAGGTTTCACCCCTCCACTTT	CASSWGEREVSPLHF
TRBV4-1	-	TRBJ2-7	TGCGCCAGCAGCCCCGCGGGGACGGCCGGCGAGCAGTACTTC	CASSPAGTAGEQYF
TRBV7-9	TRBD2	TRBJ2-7	TGTGCCAGCAGCCCCAGCCGGGACTACCCCTACGAGCAGTACTTC	CASSPSRDYPYEQYF
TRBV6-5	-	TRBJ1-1	TGTGCCAGCAGGGCGTCACGGGGGATGAACACTGAAGCTTTCTTT	CASRASRGMNTEAFF
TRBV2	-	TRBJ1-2	TGTGCCAGCAGTGAGCACAGGGACTATGGCTACACCTTC	CASSEHRDYGYTF
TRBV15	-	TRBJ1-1	TGTGCCACCAGCAGAGGCCAAGGGGAAACTGAAGCTTTCTTT	CATSRGQGETEAFF
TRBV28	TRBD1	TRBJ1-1	TGTGCCAGCAATGCGGGACAGGGTTACACTGAAGCTTTCTTT	CASNAGQGYTEAFF
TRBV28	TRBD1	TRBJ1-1	TGTGCCAGCAGTTTTGGGACAGGGGGCTCTGAAGCTTTCTTT	CASSFGTGGSEAFF
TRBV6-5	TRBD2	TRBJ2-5	TGTGCCAGCAGAACAACAGCGGGAGGGCTCGAGACCCAGTACTTC	CASRTTAGGLETQYF
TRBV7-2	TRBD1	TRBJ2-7	TGTGCCAGCAGCCCTGGGACAGACTCCTACGAGCAGTACTTC	CASSPGTDSYEQYF
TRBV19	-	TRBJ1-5	TGTGCCAGTAGTACACAGGGTGTCCAGCCCCAGCATTTT	CASSTQGVQPQHF
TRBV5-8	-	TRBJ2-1	TGTGCCAGCAGCTCCCTAAGCATTCCCAATGAGCAGTTCTTC	CASSSLSIPNEQFF
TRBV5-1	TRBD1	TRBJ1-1	TGCGCCAGCAGACCGCGACAGGGCGCGGGCACTGAAGCTTTCTTT	CASRPRQGAGTEAFF
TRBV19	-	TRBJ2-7	TGTGCCAGTAGCCTCGGGACTGGGGGGTACGAGCAGTACTTC	CASSLGTGGYEQYF
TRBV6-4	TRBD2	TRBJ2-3	TGTGCCAGCAGTGACGTTGCGGGAGAGGGAGATACGCAGTATTTT	CASSDVAGEGDTQYF
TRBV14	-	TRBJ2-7	TGTGCCAGCAGCCAGAGGGGGACAAGGGACCAGCAGTACTTC	CASSQRGTRDQQYF
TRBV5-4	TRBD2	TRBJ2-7	TGTGCCAGCAGCTTGTCGGTAGCGGGTGAGCAGTACTTC	CASSLSVAGEQYF
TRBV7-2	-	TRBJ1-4	TGTGCCAGCAGCGCTCTCGGGGGGGCGGGCCAAAGACTGTTTTTT	CASSALGGAGQRLFF
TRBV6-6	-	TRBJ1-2	TGTGCCAGCAGGGCCGCGACAGGTATCTATGGCTACACCTTC	CASRAATGIYGYTF
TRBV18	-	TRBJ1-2	TGTGCCAGCTCACCCTCGACAGATGGCTACACCTTC	CASSPSTDGYTF
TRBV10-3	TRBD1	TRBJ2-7	TGTGCCAGCTCGGGACAGTACGAGCAGTACTTC	CASSGQYEQYF
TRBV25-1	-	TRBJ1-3	TGTGCCAGCAGTGAATGGGGGCAAGGAAACACCATATATTTT	CASSEWGQGNTIYF
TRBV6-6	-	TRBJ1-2	TGTGCCAGCAGAGACACGGGAAATGGCTACACCTTC	CASRDTGNGYTF
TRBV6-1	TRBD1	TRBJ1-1	TGTGCCAGCAGTGAAGATGGACAGGGGACAGGGCGGAACACTGAAGCTTTCTTT	CASSEDGQGTGRNTEAFF
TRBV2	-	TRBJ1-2	TGTGCCAGCAGTGTAACCAAGTCTCAACTAGGCTACACCTTC	CASSVTKSQLGYTF
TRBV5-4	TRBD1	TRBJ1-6	TGTGCCAGCAGCCGGACAGGAAGCGACACTTCACCCCTCCACTTT	CASSRTGSDTSPLHF
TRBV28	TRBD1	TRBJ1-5	TGTGCCAGCAGTACACTCCAGGGGGCAGATAATCAGCCCCAGCATTTT	CASSTLQGADNQPQHF
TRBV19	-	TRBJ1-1	TGTGCCAGTAGTATACCGGGGTATACCGGCACTGAAGCTTTCTTT	CASSIPGYTGTEAFF
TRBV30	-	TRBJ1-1	TGTGCCACAAACAGGGAGACTGAAGCTTTCTTT	CATNRETEAFF
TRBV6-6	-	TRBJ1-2	TGTGCCATCACACAAGGCGGCGACTATGGCTACACCTTC	CAITQGGDYGYTF
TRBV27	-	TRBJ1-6	TGTGCCAGCAGTTTATCAGGGGCACCCCTCCACTTT	CASSLSGAPLHF
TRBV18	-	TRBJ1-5	TGTGCCAGCTCACCACTTGAGGGGGTAGGGCAGCCCCAGCATTTT	CASSPLEGVGQPQHF
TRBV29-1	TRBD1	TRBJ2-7	TGCAGCGTTGAAGGTCCCAATACAGGGGCCAGGGCCTACGAGCAGTACTTC	CSVEGPNTGARAYEQYF
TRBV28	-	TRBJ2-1	TGTGCCAGCAGTTCTCCGTCCTCCTACAATGAGCAGTTCTTC	CASSSPSSYNEQFF
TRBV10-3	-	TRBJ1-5	TGTGCCATCGGGGGCCGACAGGACGGTCAGCCCCAGCATTTT	CAIGGRQDGQPQHF
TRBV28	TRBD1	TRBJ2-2	TGTGCCAGCAGTTCCCGGGGACAGGGGAACACCGGGGAGCTGTTTTTT	CASSSRGQGNTGELFF